The next 11 T cell receptor beta chains were all read from a single sample in a study of control samples from healthy donors and cancer patients. TCRdb's copy holds only in-frame clones and misses some; the assay was immunoSEQ multiplex PCR. The sample has 150,000 or so clones; about 90% are singletons. Sequencing used blood. These receptors came from a woman between 50 and 59 years old in good health.

The chain couples TRBV15 to TRBJ1-2, with TRBD1 matching 7 bases. Germline CDR1 LNHNV, CDR2 YYDKDF (reference sequence). V gave up 1 base and J gave up 2 bases; unmatched junction bases: 7. This CDR3 contains 16 residues. As DNA, the CDR3 is TGTGCCACCAGCAGAGCTCGACAGGGCCAAAACTATGGCTACACCTTC. Protein sequence: CATSRARQGQNYGYTF.

CDR3 in amino acids: CAPNTSPSTDTQYF. The CDR3 DNA sequence: TGTGCCCCAAATACTAGCCCAAGCACAGATACGCAGTATTTT. V gene TRBV6-4 combines with J gene TRBJ2-3; TRBD2 might be the D (6 bases). Germline V gene data show CDR1 as MRHNA and CDR2 as SNTAGT. The V end was cut by 11 bases, the J end by 0 bases, with 15 bases between. CDR3 length equals 14 residues.

This clone was observed once. The rearrangement links TRBV2 to TRBJ1-2, with D maybe TRBD1 (5 bases). The CDR3 is 15 residues long. The V gene lost 3 bases and the J gene lost 2 bases, with 13 bases spanning the gap. CDR1 SNHLY and CDR2 FYNNEI come from the germline V gene. This CDR3 is CASSEEGTENYGYTF. For the CDR3, the DNA is TGTGCCAGCAGTGAGGAAGGGACTGAGAACTATGGCTACACCTTC.

V gene TRBV18 combines with J gene TRBJ1-5, with 8 bases that match TRBD1. Germline V gene data show CDR1 as KGHSH and CDR2 as LQKENI. This CDR3 has 14 residues. The V segment lost 4 bases and the J segment 8 bases; nucleotides outside the gene matches: 7. CDR3 bases: TGTGCCAGCTCACACGACAGGGGTCGAGAGCCCCAGCATTTT. It specifies CASSHDRGREPQHF.

The rearrangement links TRBV3-1 (or the pseudogene TRBV3-2) to TRBJ2-1; the D gene is possibly TRBD1 (6 bases). The length of the CDR3 is 15 residues. In germline, CDR1 is LGHDT, CDR2 YNNKEL (reference sequence). V dropped 4 bases and J dropped 0 bases, with 10 bases sitting between them. The CDR3 sequence is CASSLQGSSYNEQFF. The DNA for the CDR3 is TGTGCCAGCAGCCTCCAGGGGAGCTCCTACAATGAGCAGTTCTTC.

This clone was detected only once. The chain links TRBV21-1 to TRBJ1-2; TRBD1 is taken as the D call from the table, unchecked against the DNA. TRBV21-1 is designated a pseudogene. The CDR3 extends over 14 amino acids. The DNA for the CDR3 is TGTGCCAGCCTCAGCCAGGGGGAAAACTATGGCTACACCTTC. The encoded protein is CASLSQGENYGYTF.

This chain uses TRBV7-9 with TRBJ1-2; no reliable D call. Trimming cost V 2 bases and J 4 bases, with 11 bases left between them. Germline V lookup: CDR1 SEHNR, CDR2 FQNEAQ (reference sequence). The CDR3 spans 14 residues. The CDR3 DNA reads as TGTGCCAGCAGCTTAAACAGTGTAATCTATGGCTACACCTTC. Translation: CASSLNSVIYGYTF.

The V call is TRBV27, the J call TRBJ1-5; TRBD1 aligns across 10 bases. CDR3 length: 15 residues. J gave up 6 bases and V 5 bases, and 7 bases lay outside the gene matches. CDR1 is MNHEY and CDR2 is SMNVEV in the germline V gene (reference sequence). In nucleotides, the CDR3 is TGTGCCAGCAGTCATGGGACAGGGGTGGGTCAGCCCCAGCATTTT. Its protein is CASSHGTGVGQPQHF.

This clone has just one count. The chain has TRBV3-1 (or the pseudogene TRBV3-2) and TRBJ1-4; 9 bases line up with TRBD1. CDR3 size: 15 residues. The junction had 6 bases not matched to a gene; V was cut back by 5 bases and J by 5 bases. From germline, CDR1 is LGHDT and CDR2 YNNKEL (reference sequence). Here the CDR3 DNA reads TGTGCCAGCAGCACTCGACAGGGGGGGAATGAAAAACTGTTTTTT. This gives the protein CASSTRQGGNEKLFF.

The chain recombines TRBV5-5 with TRBJ1-3, with 8 bases lining up with TRBD1. The CDR3 covers 16 residues. Trimming at V came to 0 bases and at J to 3 bases, leaving 5 bases not matched to a gene. The V gene's germline CDR1 is SGHKS and CDR2 YYEKEE (reference sequence). For the CDR3, the DNA is TGTGCCAGCAGCTTGGGACAGGGGAAAGGTGGAAACACCATATATTTT. It translates to CASSLGQGKGGNTIYF.

This chain uses TRBV6-5 with TRBJ1-6; D is ambiguous. CDR1 MNHEY and CDR2 SVGAGI come from the germline V gene. The CDR3 length is 13 residues. V was shortened by 5 bases and J by 5 bases, with 7 bases between the two germline ends. The CDR3 coding sequence is TGTGCCAGCAGTCTTACAGATAATTCACCCCTCCACTTT. The encoded protein is CASSLTDNSPLHF.